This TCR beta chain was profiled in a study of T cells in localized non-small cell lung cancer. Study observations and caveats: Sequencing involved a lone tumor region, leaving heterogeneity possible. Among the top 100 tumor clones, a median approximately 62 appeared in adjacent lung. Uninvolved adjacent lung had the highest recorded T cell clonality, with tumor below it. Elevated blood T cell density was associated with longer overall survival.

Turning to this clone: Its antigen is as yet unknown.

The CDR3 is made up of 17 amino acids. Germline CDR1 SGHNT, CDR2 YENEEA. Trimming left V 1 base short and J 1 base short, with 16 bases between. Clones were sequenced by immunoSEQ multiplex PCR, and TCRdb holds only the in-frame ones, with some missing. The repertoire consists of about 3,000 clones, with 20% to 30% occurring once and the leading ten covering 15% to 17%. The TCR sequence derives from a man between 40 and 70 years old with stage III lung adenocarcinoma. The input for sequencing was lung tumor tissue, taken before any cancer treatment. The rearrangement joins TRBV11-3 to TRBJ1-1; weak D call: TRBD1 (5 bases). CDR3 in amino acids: CASSLVGSGSGNTEAFF. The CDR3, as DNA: TGTGCCAGCAGCTTAGTGGGTTCAGGGTCGGGGAACACTGAAGCTTTCTTT.